Listed below are T cell receptor beta chains from one sample, sequenced in a study of CD8+ T cells in alopecia areata. Clones were read by immunoSEQ multiplex PCR, and TCRdb kept only the in-frame ones, dropping some. The sample yields around 120,000 clones, 30% to 40% seen once. Sequenced input: CD4+ T cells sorted from blood. These TCRs come from a human donor with alopecia areata. Each CDR3 is given with its conserved first and last residue. The D gene is left open where the match is weak. Clone size is stated in some rows and not others, as once, few, many or a class when expanded.

v_gene,j_gene,abundance,d_gene,CDR3nt,CDR3aa
TRBV7-2,TRBJ2-1,.,.,TGTGCCAGCAGCAACCGGGTCACCAAGGAGTTCTTC,CASSNRVTKEFF
TRBV29-1,TRBJ2-7,few,TRBD1,TGCAGCGTTGAATCTTCTGGGACAGGGAGGGAGCAGTACTTC,CSVESSGTGREQYF
TRBV7-7,TRBJ2-3,.,.,TGTGCTAGCAGCGCTAGGGGGTCAGATACGCAGTATTTT,CASSARGSDTQYF
TRBV5-1,TRBJ2-5,.,TRBD1,TGCGCCAGCAGCCCTACAGGGGTCAAGACCCAGTACTTC,CASSPTGVKTQYF
TRBV7-3,TRBJ2-1,few,.,TGTGCCAGCTCGCACAATGAGCAGTTCTTC,CASSHNEQFF
TRBV5-1,TRBJ2-5,.,.,TGCGCCAGCAGCGTCCCGGCGGGGACAATTGACAAGGTGACCCAGTACTTC,CASSVPAGTIDKVTQYF
TRBV29-1,TRBJ1-2,.,.,TGCAGCGTTGTACGCGGTCATGGCTACACCTTC,CSVVRGHGYTF
TRBV2,TRBJ1-1,.,TRBD1,TGTGCCAGCGGGGGACAGGAACACACTGAAGCTTTCTTT,CASGGQEHTEAFF
TRBV5-1,TRBJ1-1,.,.,TGCGCCAGCAGCTTGTACAATTGGCTGAACACTGAAGCTTTCTTT,CASSLYNWLNTEAFF
TRBV4-3,TRBJ2-6,few,.,TGCGCCAGCAGCCAAGTAGGGTCTGGGGCCAACGTCCTGACTTTC,CASSQVGSGANVLTF
TRBV29-1,TRBJ2-3,few,TRBD2,TGCAGCGTTGAAGAATCTCTAGCGGGCGTCACAGATACGCAGTATTTT,CSVEESLAGVTDTQYF
TRBV7-2,TRBJ2-1,few,.,TGTGCCAGCAGCGACCAAGTGCAGGTCGGCAATGAGCAGTTCTTC,CASSDQVQVGNEQFF
TRBV19,TRBJ1-1,few,TRBD1,TGTGCCAGTAGTATGAGGACAGGGGCCCTAAGAAAACGTACTGAAGCTTTCTTT,CASSMRTGALRKRTEAFF
TRBV29-1,TRBJ1-2,.,.,TGCAGCGTGGACAAGGACCCCGGGAGGAATGGCTACACCTTC,CSVDKDPGRNGYTF
TRBV2,TRBJ1-1,few,.,TGTGCCAGCAGTCAACTCGCTGAAGCTTTCTTT,CASSQLAEAFF
TRBV29-1,TRBJ1-2,few,.,TGCAGCGTTGTGTGGGGCAGGGATGGCTACACCTTC,CSVVWGRDGYTF
TRBV23-1,TRBJ1-1,few,.,TGCGCCAGCCTACAGTTTGGGACACCGAACACTGAAGCTTTCTTT,CASLQFGTPNTEAFF
TRBV9,TRBJ2-2,.,.,TGTGCCAGCAGCGTAGCGGAGACAGGCCCACCCGGGGAGCTGTTTTTT,CASSVAETGPPGELFF
TRBV10-3,TRBJ2-5,.,.,TGTGCCATCAGTGTGCGGGCCAACACACAGGGGACCCAGTACTTC,CAISVRANTQGTQYF
TRBV29-1,TRBJ2-1,few,.,TGCAGCTCTGAGGCGGATTACAATGAGCAGTTCTTC,CSSEADYNEQFF
TRBV6-5,TRBJ2-5,.,.,TGTGCCAGCAGTTACTCGACCGTTGTAAAGACCCAGTACTTC,CASSYSTVVKTQYF
TRBV5-1,TRBJ1-1,few,.,TGCGCCAGCAGCCCGGGACAAAAGGCTGGGAACACTGAAGCTTTCTTT,CASSPGQKAGNTEAFF
TRBV29-1,TRBJ2-5,.,.,TGCAGCGTTGAGACAGACCTCCAAGAGACCCAGTACTTC,CSVETDLQETQYF